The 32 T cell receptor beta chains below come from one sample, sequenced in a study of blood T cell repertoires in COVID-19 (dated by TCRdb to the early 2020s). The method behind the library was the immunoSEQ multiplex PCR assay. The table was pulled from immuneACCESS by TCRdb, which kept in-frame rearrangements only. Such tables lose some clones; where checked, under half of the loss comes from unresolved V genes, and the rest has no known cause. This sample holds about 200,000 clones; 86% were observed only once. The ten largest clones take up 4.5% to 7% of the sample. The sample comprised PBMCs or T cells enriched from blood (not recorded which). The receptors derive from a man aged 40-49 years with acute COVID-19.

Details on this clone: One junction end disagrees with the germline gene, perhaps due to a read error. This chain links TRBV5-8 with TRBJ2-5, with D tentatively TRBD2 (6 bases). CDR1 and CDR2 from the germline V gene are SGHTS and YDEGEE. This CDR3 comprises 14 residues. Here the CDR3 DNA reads TGTGCCAACAGCTTGTTGGGGGGTGGGGAGACCCAGTACTTC. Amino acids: CANSLLGGGETQYF. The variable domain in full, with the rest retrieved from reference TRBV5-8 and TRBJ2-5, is EAGVTQSPTHLIKTRGQQATLRCSPISGHTSVYWYQQALGLGLQFLLWYDEGEERNRGNFPPRFSGRQFPNYSSELNVNALELEDSALYLCANSLLGGGETQYFGPGTRLLVL.

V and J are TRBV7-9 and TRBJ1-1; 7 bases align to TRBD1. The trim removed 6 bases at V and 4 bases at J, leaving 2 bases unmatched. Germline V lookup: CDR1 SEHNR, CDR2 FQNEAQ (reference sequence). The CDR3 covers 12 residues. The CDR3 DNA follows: TGTGCCAGCAGTTCAGGGGGCACTGAAGCTTTCTTT. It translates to CASSSGGTEAFF.

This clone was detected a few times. The CDR3 protein is CASTGQNYGYTF. In DNA, the CDR3 is TGTGCCAGCACGGGACAGAACTATGGCTACACCTTC. The V gene is TRBV28, the J gene TRBJ1-2; 7 nucleotides agree with TRBD1. Germline V CDR1 and CDR2: MDHEN, SYDVKM. V gave up 7 bases and J gave up 2 bases; unmatched junction bases: 1. This CDR3 has 12 residues.

Here the CDR3 reads CASSLTLGQNSGNTIYF. The DNA for the CDR3 is TGTGCCAGCAGCTTGACCCTTGGACAAAACTCTGGAAACACCATATATTTT. This chain joins TRBV5-5 and TRBJ1-3, with TRBD1 as a possible D gene (5 bases). CDR3 length equals 17 residues. Looked up from germline, CDR1 is SGHKS and CDR2 is YYEKEE (reference sequence). The V and J ends lost 1 base and 0 bases respectively, with 14 bases between them.

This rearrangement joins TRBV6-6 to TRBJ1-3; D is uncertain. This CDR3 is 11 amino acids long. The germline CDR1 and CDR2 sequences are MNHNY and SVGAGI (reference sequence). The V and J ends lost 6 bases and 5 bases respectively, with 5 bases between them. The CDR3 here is CASRQRNTIYF. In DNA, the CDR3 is TGTGCCAGCAGGCAGAGAAACACCATATATTTT.

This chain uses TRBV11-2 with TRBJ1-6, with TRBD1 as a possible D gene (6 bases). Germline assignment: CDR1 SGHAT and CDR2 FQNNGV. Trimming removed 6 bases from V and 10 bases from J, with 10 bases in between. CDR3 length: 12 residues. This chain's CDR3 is CASRTGGSPLHF. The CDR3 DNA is TGTGCCAGCAGGACAGGTGGATCACCCCTCCACTTT.

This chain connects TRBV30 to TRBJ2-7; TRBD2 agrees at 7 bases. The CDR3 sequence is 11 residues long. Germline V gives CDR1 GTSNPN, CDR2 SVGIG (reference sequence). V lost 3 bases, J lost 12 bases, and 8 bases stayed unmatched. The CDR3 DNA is TGTGCCTGGAGCCGAGCGGGAATACTGTACTTC. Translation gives CAWSRAGILYF.

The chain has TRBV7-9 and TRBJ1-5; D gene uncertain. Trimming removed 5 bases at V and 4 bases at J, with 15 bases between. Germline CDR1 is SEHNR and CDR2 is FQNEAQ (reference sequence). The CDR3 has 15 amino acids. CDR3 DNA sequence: TGTGCCAGCAGCCCCAATGGGTACGGGAATCAGCCCCAGCATTTT. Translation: CASSPNGYGNQPQHF.

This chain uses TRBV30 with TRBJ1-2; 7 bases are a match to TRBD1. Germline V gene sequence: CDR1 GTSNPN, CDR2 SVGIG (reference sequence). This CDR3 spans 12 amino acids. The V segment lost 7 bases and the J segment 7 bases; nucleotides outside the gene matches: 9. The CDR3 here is CAFLRTGIGYTF. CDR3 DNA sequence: TGTGCCTTCTTAAGGACAGGAATTGGCTACACCTTC.

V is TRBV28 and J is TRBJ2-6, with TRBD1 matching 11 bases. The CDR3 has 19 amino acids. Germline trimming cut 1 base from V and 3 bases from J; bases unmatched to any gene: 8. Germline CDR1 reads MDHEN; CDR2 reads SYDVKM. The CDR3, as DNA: TGTGCCAGCAGTTTATCCCCAGGACAGGGGGCGGGTGGGGCCAACGTCCTGACTTTC. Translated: CASSLSPGQGAGGANVLTF.

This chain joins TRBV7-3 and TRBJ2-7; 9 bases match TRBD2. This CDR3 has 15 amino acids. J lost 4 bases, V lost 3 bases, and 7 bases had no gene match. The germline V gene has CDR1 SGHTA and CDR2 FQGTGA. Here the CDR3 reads CASSLAGGPFYEQYF. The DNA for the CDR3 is TGTGCCAGCAGCTTGGCGGGAGGGCCATTTTACGAGCAGTACTTC.

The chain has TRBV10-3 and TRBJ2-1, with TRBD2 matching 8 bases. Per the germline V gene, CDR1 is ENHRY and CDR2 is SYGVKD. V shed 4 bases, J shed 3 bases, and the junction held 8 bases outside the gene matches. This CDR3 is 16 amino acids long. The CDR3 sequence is CAISATSSGVYNEQFF. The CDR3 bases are TGTGCCATCAGTGCTACGAGTAGCGGGGTCTACAATGAGCAGTTCTTC.

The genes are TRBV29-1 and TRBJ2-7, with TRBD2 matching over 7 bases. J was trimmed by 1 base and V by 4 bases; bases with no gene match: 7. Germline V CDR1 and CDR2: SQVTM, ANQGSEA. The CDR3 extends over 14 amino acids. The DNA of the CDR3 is TGCAGCGTTGTTCCTAGCGGCATGTCCTACGAGCAGTACTTC. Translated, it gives CSVVPSGMSYEQYF.

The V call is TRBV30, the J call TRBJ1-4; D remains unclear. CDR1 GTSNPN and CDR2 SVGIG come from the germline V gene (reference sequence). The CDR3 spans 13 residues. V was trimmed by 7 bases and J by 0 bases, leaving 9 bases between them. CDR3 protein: CAYEPTTNEKLFF. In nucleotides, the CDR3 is TGTGCCTATGAGCCTACAACTAATGAAAAACTGTTTTTT.

Here the CDR3 reads CASSSDSRSGNTIYF. CDR3 coding DNA: TGCGCCAGCAGTTCTGACAGTCGCTCTGGAAACACCATATATTTT. The chain has TRBV5-1 and TRBJ1-3; D may be TRBD1 (5 bases). The CDR3 covers 15 residues. Trimming shortened V by 5 bases and J by 0 bases, and 12 bases separated the two germline ends. Germline V gene sequence: CDR1 SGHRS, CDR2 YFSETQ. Complete variable domain (other parts from reference TRBV5-1 and TRBJ1-3): KAGVTQTPRYLIKTRGQQVTLSCSPISGHRSVSWYQQTPGQGLQFLFEYFSETQRNKGNFPGRFSGRQFSNSRSEMNVSTLELGDSALYLCASSSDSRSGNTIYFGEGSWLTVV.

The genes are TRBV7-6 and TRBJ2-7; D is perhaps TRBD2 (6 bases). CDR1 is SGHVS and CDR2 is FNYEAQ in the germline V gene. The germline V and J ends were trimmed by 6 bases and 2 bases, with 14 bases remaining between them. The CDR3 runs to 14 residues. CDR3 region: CASSLASAAYEQYF. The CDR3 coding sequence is TGTGCCAGCAGTTTGGCTAGCGCGGCCTACGAGCAGTACTTC.

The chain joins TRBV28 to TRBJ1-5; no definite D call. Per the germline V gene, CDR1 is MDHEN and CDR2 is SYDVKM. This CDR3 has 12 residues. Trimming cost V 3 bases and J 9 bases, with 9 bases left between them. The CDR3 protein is CASSFPSRPQHF. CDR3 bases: TGTGCCAGCAGTTTCCCCTCCAGGCCCCAGCATTTT.

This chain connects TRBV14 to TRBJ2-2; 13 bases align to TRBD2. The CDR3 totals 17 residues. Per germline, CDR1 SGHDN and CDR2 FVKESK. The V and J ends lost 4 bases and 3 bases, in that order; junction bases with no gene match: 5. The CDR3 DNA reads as TGTGCCAGCAGCCTCCTCGGACTAGCGGGAGACACCGGGGAGCTGTTTTTT. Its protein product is CASSLLGLAGDTGELFF.

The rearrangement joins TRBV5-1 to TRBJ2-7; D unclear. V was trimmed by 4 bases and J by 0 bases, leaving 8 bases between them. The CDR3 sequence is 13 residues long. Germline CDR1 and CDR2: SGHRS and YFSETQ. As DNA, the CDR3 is TGCGCCAGCAGCCCCCCCGGCTCCTACGAGCAGTACTTC. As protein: CASSPPGSYEQYF. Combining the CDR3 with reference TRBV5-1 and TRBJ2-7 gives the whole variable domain KAGVTQTPRYLIKTRGQQVTLSCSPISGHRSVSWYQQTPGQGLQFLFEYFSETQRNKGNFPGRFSGRQFSNSRSEMNVSTLELGDSALYLCASSPPGSYEQYFGPGTRLTVT.

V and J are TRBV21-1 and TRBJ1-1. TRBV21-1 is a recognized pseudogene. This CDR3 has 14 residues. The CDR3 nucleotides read TGTGCCAGCAGCAAAATCTATGTGAACACTGAAGCTTTCTTT. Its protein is CASSKIYVNTEAFF.

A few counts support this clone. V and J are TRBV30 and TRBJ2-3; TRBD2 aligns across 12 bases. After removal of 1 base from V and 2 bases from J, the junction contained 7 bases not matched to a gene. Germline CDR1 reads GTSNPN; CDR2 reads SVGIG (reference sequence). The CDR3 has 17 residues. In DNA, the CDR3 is TGTGCCTGGAGTGCTAGCGGGAGGGCCGGGGACACAGATACGCAGTATTTT. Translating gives CAWSASGRAGDTDTQYF.

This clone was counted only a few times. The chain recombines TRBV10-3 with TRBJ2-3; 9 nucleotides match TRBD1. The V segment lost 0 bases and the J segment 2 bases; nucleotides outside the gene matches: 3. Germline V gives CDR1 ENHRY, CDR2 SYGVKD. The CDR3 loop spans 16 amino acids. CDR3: CAISESRTGATDTQYF. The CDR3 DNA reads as TGTGCCATCAGTGAGTCTAGGACAGGGGCCACAGATACGCAGTATTTT.

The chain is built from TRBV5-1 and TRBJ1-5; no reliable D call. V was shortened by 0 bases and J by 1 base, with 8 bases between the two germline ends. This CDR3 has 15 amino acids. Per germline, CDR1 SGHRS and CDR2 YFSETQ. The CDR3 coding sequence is TGCGCCAGCAGCTTGGAGGCAGGAAGCAATCAGCCCCAGCATTTT. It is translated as CASSLEAGSNQPQHF. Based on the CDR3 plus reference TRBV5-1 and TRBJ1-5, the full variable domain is KAGVTQTPRYLIKTRGQQVTLSCSPISGHRSVSWYQQTPGQGLQFLFEYFSETQRNKGNFPGRFSGRQFSNSRSEMNVSTLELGDSALYLCASSLEAGSNQPQHFGDGTRLSIL.

This chain's CDR3 is CAWLWQNTEAFF. For the CDR3, the DNA is TGTGCCTGGCTGTGGCAGAACACTGAAGCTTTCTTT. V gene TRBV30 combines with J gene TRBJ1-1, with D hard to call. V was shortened by 5 bases and J by 1 base, with 8 bases between the two germline ends. This CDR3 comprises 12 residues. CDR1 is GTSNPN, CDR2 SVGIG, per germline (reference sequence).

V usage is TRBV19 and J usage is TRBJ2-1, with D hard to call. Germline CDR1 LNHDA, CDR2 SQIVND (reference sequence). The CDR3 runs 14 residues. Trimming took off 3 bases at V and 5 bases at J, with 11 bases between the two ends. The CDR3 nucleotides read TGTGCCAGTAGTATCGAGTACGAGGACAATGAGCAGTTCTTC. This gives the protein CASSIEYEDNEQFF.

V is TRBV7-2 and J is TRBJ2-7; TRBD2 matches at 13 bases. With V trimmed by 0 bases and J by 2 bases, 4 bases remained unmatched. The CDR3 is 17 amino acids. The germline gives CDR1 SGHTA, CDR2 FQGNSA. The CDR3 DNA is TGTGCCAGCAGCTTAGCGAAAGGGACTAGCGGGGCCTACGAGCAGTACTTC. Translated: CASSLAKGTSGAYEQYF.

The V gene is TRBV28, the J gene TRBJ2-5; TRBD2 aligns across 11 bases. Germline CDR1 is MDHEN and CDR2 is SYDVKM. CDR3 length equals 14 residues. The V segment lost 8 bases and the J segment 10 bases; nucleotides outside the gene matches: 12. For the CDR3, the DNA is TGTGCCAGCGTGGGACCGGGACTAGCGGAGTTCCAGTACTTC. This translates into CASVGPGLAEFQYF.

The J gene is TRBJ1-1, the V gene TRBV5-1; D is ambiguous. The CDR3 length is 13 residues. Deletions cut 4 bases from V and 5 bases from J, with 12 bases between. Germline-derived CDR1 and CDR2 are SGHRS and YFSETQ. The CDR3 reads CASSPVGRTEAFF. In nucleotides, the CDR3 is TGCGCCAGCAGCCCAGTAGGGAGGACTGAAGCTTTCTTT.

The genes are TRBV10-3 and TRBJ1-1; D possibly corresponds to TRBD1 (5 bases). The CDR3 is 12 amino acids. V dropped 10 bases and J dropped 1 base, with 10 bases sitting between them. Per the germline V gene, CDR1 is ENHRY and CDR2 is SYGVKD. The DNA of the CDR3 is TGTGCCACTGCCGACAGGAACACTGAAGCTTTCTTT. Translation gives CATADRNTEAFF.

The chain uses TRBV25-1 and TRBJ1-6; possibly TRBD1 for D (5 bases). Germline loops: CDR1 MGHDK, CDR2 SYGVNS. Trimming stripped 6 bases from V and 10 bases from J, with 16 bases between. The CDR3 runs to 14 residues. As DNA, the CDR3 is TGTGCCAGCAGCCCCGGGGGTTTATACTCACCCCTCCACTTT. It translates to CASSPGGLYSPLHF.

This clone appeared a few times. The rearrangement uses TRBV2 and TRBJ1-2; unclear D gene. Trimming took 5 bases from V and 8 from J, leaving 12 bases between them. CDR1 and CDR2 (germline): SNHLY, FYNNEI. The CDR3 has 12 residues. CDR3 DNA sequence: TGTGCCAGCAGTAGTGGAGGGCCCGGCTACACCTTC. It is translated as CASSSGGPGYTF.

CDR3 sequence: CSVEDLGGGGYTF. In DNA, the CDR3 is TGCAGCGTTGAAGATCTGGGGGGTGGCGGCTACACCTTC. The gene calls are TRBV29-1 and TRBJ1-2; tentatively, D is TRBD1 (5 bases). The germline CDR1 and CDR2 sequences are SQVTM and ANQGSEA. The CDR3 has 13 amino acids. Between the trimmed V and J ends, which lost 0 bases and 8 bases, there was a span of 13 bases.